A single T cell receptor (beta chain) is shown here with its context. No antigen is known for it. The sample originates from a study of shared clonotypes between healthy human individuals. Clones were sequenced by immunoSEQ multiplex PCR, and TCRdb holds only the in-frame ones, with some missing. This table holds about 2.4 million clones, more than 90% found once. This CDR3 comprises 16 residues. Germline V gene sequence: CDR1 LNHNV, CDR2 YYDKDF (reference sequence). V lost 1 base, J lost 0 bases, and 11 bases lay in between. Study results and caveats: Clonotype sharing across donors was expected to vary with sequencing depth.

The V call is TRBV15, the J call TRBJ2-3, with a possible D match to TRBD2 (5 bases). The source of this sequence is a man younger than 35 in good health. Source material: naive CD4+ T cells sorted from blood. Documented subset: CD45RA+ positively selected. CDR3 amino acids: CATSRGTAASTDTQYF. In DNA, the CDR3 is TGTGCCACCAGCAGAGGTACAGCGGCTAGCACAGATACGCAGTATTTT. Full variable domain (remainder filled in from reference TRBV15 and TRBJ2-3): DAMVIQNPRYQVTQFGKPVTLSCSQTLNHNVMYWYQQKSSQAPKLLFHYYDKDFNNEADTPDNFQSRRPNTSFCFLDIRSPGLGDTAMYLCATSRGTAASTDTQYFGPGTRLTVL.